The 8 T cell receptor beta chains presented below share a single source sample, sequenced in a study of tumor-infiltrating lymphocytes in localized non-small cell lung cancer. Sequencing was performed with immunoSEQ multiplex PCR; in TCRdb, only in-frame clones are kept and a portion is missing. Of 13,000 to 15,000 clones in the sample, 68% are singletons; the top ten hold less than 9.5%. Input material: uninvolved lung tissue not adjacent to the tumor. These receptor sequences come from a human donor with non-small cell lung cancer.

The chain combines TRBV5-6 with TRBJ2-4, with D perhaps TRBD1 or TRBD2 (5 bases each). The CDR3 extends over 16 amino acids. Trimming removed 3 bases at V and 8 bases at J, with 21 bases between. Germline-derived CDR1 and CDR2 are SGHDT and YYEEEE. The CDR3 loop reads CASSYRDPLARHIQYF. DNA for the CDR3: TGTGCCAGCAGCTACCGGGACCCTCTAGCCCGGCACATTCAGTACTTC.

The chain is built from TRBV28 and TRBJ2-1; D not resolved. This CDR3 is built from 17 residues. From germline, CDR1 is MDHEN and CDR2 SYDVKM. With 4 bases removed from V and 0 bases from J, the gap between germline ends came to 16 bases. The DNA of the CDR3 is TGTGCCAGCAGTTCAACGGAAAAATGGAGCTCCTACAATGAGCAGTTCTTC. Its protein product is CASSSTEKWSSYNEQFF. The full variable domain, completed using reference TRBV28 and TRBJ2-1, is DVKVTQSSRYLVKRTGEKVFLECVQDMDHENMFWYRQDPGLGLRLIYFSYDVKMKEKGDIPEGYSVSREKKERFSLILESASTNQTSMYLCASSSTEKWSSYNEQFFGPGTRLTVL.

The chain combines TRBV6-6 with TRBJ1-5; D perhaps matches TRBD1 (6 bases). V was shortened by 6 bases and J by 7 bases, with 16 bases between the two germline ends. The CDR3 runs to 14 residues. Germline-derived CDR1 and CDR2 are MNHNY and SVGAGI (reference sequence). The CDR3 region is CASSRQARLQPQHF. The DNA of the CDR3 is TGTGCCAGCAGCAGACAGGCTCGACTCCAGCCCCAGCATTTT.

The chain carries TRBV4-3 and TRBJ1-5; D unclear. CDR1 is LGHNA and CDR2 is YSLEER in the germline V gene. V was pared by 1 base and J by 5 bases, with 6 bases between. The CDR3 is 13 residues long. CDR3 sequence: CASSQAQHQPQHF. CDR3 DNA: TGCGCCAGCAGCCAAGCCCAGCATCAGCCCCAGCATTTT.

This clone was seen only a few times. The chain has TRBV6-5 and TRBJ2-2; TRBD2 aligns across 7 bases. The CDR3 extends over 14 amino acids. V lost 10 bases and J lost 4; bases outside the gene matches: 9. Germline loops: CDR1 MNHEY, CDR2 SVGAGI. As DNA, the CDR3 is TGTGCCACCTACCTGGGGGGGAGCACCGGGGAGCTGTTTTTT. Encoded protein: CATYLGGSTGELFF.

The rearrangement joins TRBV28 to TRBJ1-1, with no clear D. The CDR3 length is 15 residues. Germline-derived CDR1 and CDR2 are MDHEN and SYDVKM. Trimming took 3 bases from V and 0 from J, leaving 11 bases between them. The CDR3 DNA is TGTGCCAGCAGTTTGGGCTGGAAGATGAACACTGAAGCTTTCTTT. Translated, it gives CASSLGWKMNTEAFF.

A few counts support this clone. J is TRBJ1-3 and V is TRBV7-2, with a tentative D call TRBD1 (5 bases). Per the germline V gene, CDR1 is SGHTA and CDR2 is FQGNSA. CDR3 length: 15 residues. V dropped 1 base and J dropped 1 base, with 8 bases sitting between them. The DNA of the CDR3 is TGTGCCAGCAGCTTAGTAGCAGGGTCTGGAAACACCATATATTTT. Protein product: CASSLVAGSGNTIYF. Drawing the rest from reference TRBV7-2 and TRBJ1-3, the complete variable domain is GAGVSQSPSNKVTEKGKDVELRCDPISGHTALYWYRQSLGQGLEFLIYFQGNSAPDKSGLPSDRFSAERTGGSVSTLTIQRTQQEDSAVYLCASSLVAGSGNTIYFGEGSWLTVV.

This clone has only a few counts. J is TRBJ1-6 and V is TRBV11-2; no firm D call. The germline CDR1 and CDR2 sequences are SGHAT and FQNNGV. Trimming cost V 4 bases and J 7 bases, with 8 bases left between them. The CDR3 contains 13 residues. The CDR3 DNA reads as TGTGCCAGCAGCTCGCGGCAAAATTCACCCCTCCACTTT. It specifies CASSSRQNSPLHF.